This T cell receptor beta chain emerged from a study of T cells in Graves' hyperthyroidism and ophthalmopathy (dated by TCRdb to about 2019). For the wider study: Peripheral blood samples were taken at initial diagnosis, before any treatment was given. A discovery cohort of about a hundred patients, fewer than 50 with Graves' ophthalmopathy and 55 to 60 with stable Graves' hyperthyroidism, was used to find distinguishing TCR V-J signatures. Prospective prediction of ophthalmopathy was tested in an independent validation cohort consisting of fewer than 20 hyperthyroidism patients and about 17 patients who later progressed to ophthalmopathy. The approximately 100 discovery patients were randomly split 7:3 into training and test sets. The study also compared thyroid tissue and blood T-cell repertoires from about six Graves' hyperthyroidism patients. Once sampling was done, hyperthyroidism patients were given methimazole at a starting dose of 30 mg daily, whereas ophthalmopathy patients were given high-dose intravenous methylprednisolone. The paper reports TCR Vbeta CDR3 sequencing of some 140 peripheral blood samples: under 45 ophthalmopathy, over 70 hyperthyroidism and around 17 progressor patients.

Amplification of TCR beta CDR3 regions was carried out from RNA transcripts. The TCR CDR3 was subjected to a first round of RT-PCR using the HTBI primer set and the Qiagen OneStep RT-PCR kit. Libraries were constructed in a second round of multiplex PCR, after which size selection and purification were carried out. Paired-end sequencing of the libraries was performed with 100 bp reads on an Illumina HiSeq2000. Per the authors' processing: SOAPnuke was used to process the raw data, removing reads that contained adapters or uncalled bases, had a mean Phred below 15, or lacked an exact match to the constant primer or identifier. High-quality paired reads were merged with COPE v1.2.5, and unique nucleotide sequences were defined as clonotypes. MiTCR v1.1 was used to align the clonotypes against IMGT TRBV, TRBD and TRBJ reference segments. Analysis was restricted to V-J combinations with a frequency above 0.0001, which covered approximately 99% of repertoires. A TCS score was defined as the ratio between F50 (clonal expansion) and ExV (chaos), using BLOSUM62-based TCRdist between CDR3 peptides within each V-J. Welch's t-statistics and random forest reduced 500 to 550 V-J features to under 15, which were used in a naive Bayes classifier (R e1071). In-frame beta chains were kept once TCRdb had trimmed the public reads at Q25 with fastp and called clones with MiXCR. One record per CDR3 amino acid sequence lists the most common genes and DNA. None of the V and J calls come from the authors' own analysis; TCRdb made them. The sample contains roughly 360,000 distinct CDR3 sequences, less than 15% of them found a single time. The top ten hold more than 20% of the sample.

Broad study findings and their caveats: Most expanded thyroid clonotypes (frequency above 0.001) were also found in blood, which suggests that blood repertoires may mirror thyroid immune responses. No statistical method was used to set the sample size in advance, and investigators knew the group allocation. In cross-validation, a model built on a 13 V-J signature told ophthalmopathy apart from stable hyperthyroidism with approximately 90% sensitivity and 81% to 82% specificity, and in testing the same model reached 80%/75%. In validation, progression to ophthalmopathy was predicted by the model with 70.59% sensitivity and roughly 76% specificity, a median of roughly six months before onset.

Hyperthyroidism patients were newly diagnosed, had a disease duration of under 2 months, and were aged 18 to 65 years. Exclusion was applied to patients with uncontrolled infections, other autoimmune diseases, pregnancy or lactation. Diagnoses relied on clinical symptoms, serum thyroxine and TRAb, thyroid ultrasound and orbital computed tomography. For progressor patients, blood was drawn at the first diagnosis of hyperthyroidism, before any ophthalmopathy symptoms had appeared. PBMCs were separated from about 10 ml of fresh peripheral blood using Ficoll-Paque density gradient centrifugation. Patients classed as progressors first received a Graves' hyperthyroidism diagnosis and then went on to develop ophthalmopathy during follow-up. Total RNA was extracted with Trizol reagent, and quality was checked on an Agilent 2100 Bioanalyzer. CDR1 MNHNS and CDR2 SASEGT are derived from the germline V gene. Inclusive of the bounding cysteine and phenylalanine, the CDR3 is 15 residues long. Only the CDR3 portion is preserved as DNA: 45 bases, with reading frame beginning at the first base. V ends up 7 bases short and J 3 bases short, with an unmatched junction base count of 9.

This clonotype was counted at least ten times. No cognate antigen has been identified for it. Nothing much larger sits one base from this clone, and base qualities are not available. This receptor was obtained from a man aged 30 to 39 with Graves' hyperthyroidism that later progressed to Graves' ophthalmopathy. Recombination connected TRBV6-1 to TRBJ1-5; TRBD1 matches 7 bases in the middle. Sequences were obtained from blood. For the CDR3, the sequence is CASKRGQTNNQPQHF. The base sequence is TGTGCCAGCAAAAGGGGACAGACAAACAATCAGCCCCAGCATTTT.